One sample yielded the 17 T cell receptor beta chains listed below, sequenced in a study of OX40 agonist ivuxolimab in advanced cancers. Profiled with immunoSEQ multiplex PCR; TCRdb holds only in-frame clones, not every one. The profile shows 100,000 to 150,000 clones, 90% of them singletons. The sequencing here drew on CD4+ or CD8+ T cells sorted from blood, taken in a trial of the OX40 agonist ivuxolimab. These receptor sequences come from an adult with an advanced solid tumor such as melanoma, head and neck, liver or kidney cancer.

This chain links TRBV13 with TRBJ2-1; a weak D match, TRBD1 (6 bases). Germline CDR1 is PRHDT and CDR2 is FYEKMQ (reference sequence). Trimming took off 6 bases at V and 6 bases at J, with 12 bases between the two ends. The CDR3 covers 13 residues. DNA for the CDR3: TGTGCCAGCAGGGCAAACAGGGTCAATGAGCAGTTCTTC. Amino acids: CASRANRVNEQFF.

The chain has TRBV9 and TRBJ1-2, with TRBD1 identical over 7 bases. Germline V gene data show CDR1 as SGDLS and CDR2 as YYNGEE. The CDR3 has 15 amino acids. V shed 1 base and J 4 bases; nucleotides not matched to a gene: 7. CDR3 nucleotides: TGTGCCAGCAGCGTATCAACAGGGGACCCCTATGGCTACACCTTC. Its translation: CASSVSTGDPYGYTF.

The J gene is TRBJ1-1, the V gene TRBV18; TRBD1 is a possible D gene (5 bases). The ends were cut back, 3 bases at V and 5 bases at J, with 16 bases in the middle. The length of the CDR3 is 15 residues. Germline CDR1 reads KGHSH; CDR2 reads LQKENI. In DNA form, the CDR3 reads TGTGCCAGCTCACCTCGCGACAGTCTGTGGACTGAAGCTTTCTTT. Translating gives CASSPRDSLWTEAFF.

This clone has more than one count but fewer than ten. This chain connects TRBV7-9 to TRBJ1-5; D unclear. The CDR3 is 14 residues long. Per the germline V gene, CDR1 is SEHNR and CDR2 is FQNEAQ (reference sequence). Between the trimmed V and J ends, which lost 1 base and 2 bases, there was a span of 6 bases. CDR3 sequence: CASSLDDGNQPQHF. CDR3 in DNA: TGTGCCAGCAGCTTAGATGACGGCAATCAGCCCCAGCATTTT. The complete variable domain, with remaining parts taken from reference TRBV7-9 and TRBJ1-5, reads DTGVSQNPRHKITKRGQNVTFRCDPISEHNRLYWYRQTLGQGPEFLTYFQNEAQLEKSRLLSDRFSAERPKGSFSTLEIQRTEQGDSAMYLCASSLDDGNQPQHFGDGTRLSIL.

V and J are TRBV6-1 and TRBJ2-7; 10 bases align to TRBD1. The V gene's germline CDR1 is MNHNS and CDR2 SASEGT. This CDR3 comprises 13 residues. The V segment lost 7 bases and the J segment 4 bases; nucleotides outside the gene matches: 4. The CDR3, as DNA: TGTGCCAGCATGAGGGACAGGGGTTACGAGCAGTACTTC. Translating it yields CASMRDRGYEQYF.

The rearrangement uses TRBV28 and TRBJ1-5; D gene unclear. The germline CDR1 and CDR2 sequences are MDHEN and SYDVKM. The CDR3 has 13 amino acids. V was trimmed by 8 bases and J by 1 base, leaving 9 bases between them. CDR3 DNA sequence: TGTGCCAGCGTAGACTTCAGCAATCAGCCCCAGCATTTT. Amino acids: CASVDFSNQPQHF.

The V call is TRBV25-1, the J call TRBJ2-2; D gene unclear. V lost 0 bases and J lost 3, with 5 bases in between. Germline loops: CDR1 MGHDK, CDR2 SYGVNS. The CDR3 contains 14 residues. This CDR3 is CASSEYMDTGELFF. The CDR3 nucleotides are TGTGCCAGCAGTGAATATATGGACACCGGGGAGCTGTTTTTT.

This rearrangement joins TRBV9 to TRBJ2-1; no definite D call. V was pared by 4 bases and J by 8 bases, with 10 bases between. The length of the CDR3 is 12 residues. Germline CDR1 reads SGDLS; CDR2 reads YYNGEE. The CDR3 nucleotides are TGTGCCAGCAGCCCCAGTTACGATGAGCAGTTCTTC. Translating it yields CASSPSYDEQFF.

This clone was seen only a few times. This sequence joins TRBV7-9 and TRBJ1-6, with D perhaps matching TRBD1 (5 bases). The V and J ends lost 0 bases and 9 bases respectively, with 6 bases between them. The germline V gene has CDR1 SEHNR and CDR2 FQNEAQ (reference sequence). The CDR3 is 13 residues long. Here the CDR3 reads CASSLAGTSPLHF. DNA of the CDR3: TGTGCCAGCAGCTTAGCGGGGACTTCACCCCTCCACTTT.

The chain links TRBV4-2 to TRBJ2-2, with D possibly TRBD1 on 5 matching bases. The germline V gene has CDR1 LGHNA and CDR2 YNFKEQ. The V gene lost 0 bases and the J gene lost 0 bases, with 14 bases spanning the gap. The CDR3 is 18 amino acids. The DNA for the CDR3 is TGTGCCAGCAGCCAAGAATCGATCGGACACCCGAACACCGGGGAGCTGTTTTTT. Its translation: CASSQESIGHPNTGELFF.

V usage is TRBV15 and J usage is TRBJ2-2; D gene unclear. The CDR3 contains 13 residues. Germline V lookup: CDR1 LNHNV, CDR2 YYDKDF (reference sequence). Trimming took 8 bases from V and 5 from J, leaving 12 bases between them. The CDR3 sequence: CATQSWATGELFF. In nucleotides, the CDR3 is TGTGCCACCCAATCGTGGGCAACCGGGGAGCTGTTTTTT.

The chain carries TRBV5-1 and TRBJ2-2, with a possible D match to TRBD2 (6 bases). The germline gives CDR1 SGHRS, CDR2 YFSETQ. This CDR3 is 14 amino acids long. Trimming removed 4 bases at V and 5 bases at J, with 12 bases between. CDR3 sequence reads: CASSGDFITGELFF. CDR3 DNA: TGCGCCAGCAGCGGGGACTTTATAACCGGGGAGCTGTTTTTT.

To note about this clone: A read error may produce the germline difference seen at one junction end. The chain links TRBV7-7 to TRBJ2-5, with 10 bases matching TRBD1. The CDR3 consists of 17 residues. Germline CDR1 SSHAT, CDR2 FNYEAQ (reference sequence). CDR3 amino acids: CASSFAGTGASQETQYF. CDR3 nucleotides: TGTGCTAGCAGCTTTGCCGGGACAGGGGCGTCCCAAGAGACCCAGTACTTC.

The V gene is TRBV4-3, the J gene TRBJ1-1; 11 bases agree with TRBD1. V lost 4 bases and J lost 5; bases outside the gene matches: 3. From germline, CDR1 is LGHNA and CDR2 YSLEER. This CDR3 spans 14 amino acids. The CDR3 loop is CASSLGDRGTEAFF. The DNA of the CDR3 is TGCGCCAGCAGCCTAGGGGACAGGGGGACTGAAGCTTTCTTT.

The chain employs TRBV19 and TRBJ2-2; TRBD2 matches at 9 bases. Per the germline V gene, CDR1 is LNHDA and CDR2 is SQIVND (reference sequence). The CDR3 has 15 amino acids. V gave up 8 bases and J gave up 0 bases; unmatched junction bases: 4. CDR3 residues: CASGLAGANTGELFF. In DNA form, the CDR3 reads TGTGCCAGTGGTTTAGCGGGAGCGAACACCGGGGAGCTGTTTTTT.

The V and J genes are TRBV4-3 and TRBJ1-2; D not resolved. The ends were cut back, 0 bases at V and 6 bases at J, with 17 bases in the middle. The CDR3 totals 16 residues. Germline V lookup: CDR1 LGHNA, CDR2 YSLEER. Written as DNA, the CDR3 is TGCGCCAGCAGCCAAGATGCGCGTAGGGAGGCGGATGGCTACACCTTC. Protein: CASSQDARREADGYTF.

This rearrangement joins TRBV28 to TRBJ1-6; tentatively, D is TRBD1 (5 bases). V lost 3 bases to trimming and J lost 7 bases, with 10 bases between them. CDR1 is MDHEN and CDR2 is SYDVKM in the germline V gene. The CDR3 consists of 14 residues. The CDR3 here is CASSLGQDNSPLHF. Here the CDR3 DNA reads TGTGCCAGCAGTTTGGGGCAGGACAATTCACCCCTCCACTTT.